This TCR beta chain came from a study of cytomegalovirus exposure and HLA in healthy donors. Turning to the study itself: Earlier, 95 million to 140 million unique TCR beta sequences were recovered from around 190 million T cells by an analysis. Study outcomes and limitations: The sole available immune exposure information was CMV serostatus.

About this clone: Its antigen remains unidentified.

Germline values: CDR1 MNHNS, CDR2 SASEGT. CDR3 size: 15 residues. V was clipped by 2 bases and J by 4 bases; unmatched bases: 5. With 60 Vbeta and 13 Jbeta primers, the PCR was carried out. TCRdb's copy holds only in-frame clones and misses some; the assay was immunoSEQ multiplex PCR. The sample carries around 180,000 clones, 71% recorded once. This sequence originates from a girl aged 5-17 years in good health and CMV-seronegative. This chain uses TRBV6-1 with TRBJ1-5; 7 nucleotides line up with TRBD1. The sequencing input was PBMCs. As DNA, the CDR3 is TGTGCCAGCAGTGAAACCGGGACAGCTAATCAGCCCCAGCATTTT. Its protein is CASSETGTANQPQHF.